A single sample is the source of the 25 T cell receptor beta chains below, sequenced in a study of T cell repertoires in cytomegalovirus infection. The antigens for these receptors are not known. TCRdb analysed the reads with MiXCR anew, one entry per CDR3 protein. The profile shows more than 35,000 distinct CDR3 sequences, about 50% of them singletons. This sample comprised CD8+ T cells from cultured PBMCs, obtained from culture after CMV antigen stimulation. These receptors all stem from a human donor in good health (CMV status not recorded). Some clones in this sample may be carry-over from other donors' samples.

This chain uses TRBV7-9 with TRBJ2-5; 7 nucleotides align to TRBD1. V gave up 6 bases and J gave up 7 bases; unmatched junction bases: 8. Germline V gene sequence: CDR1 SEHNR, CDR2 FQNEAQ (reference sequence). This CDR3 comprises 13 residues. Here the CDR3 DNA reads TGTGCCAGCAGGGGACAGCACCGGCCGACCCAGTACTTC. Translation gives CASRGQHRPTQYF.

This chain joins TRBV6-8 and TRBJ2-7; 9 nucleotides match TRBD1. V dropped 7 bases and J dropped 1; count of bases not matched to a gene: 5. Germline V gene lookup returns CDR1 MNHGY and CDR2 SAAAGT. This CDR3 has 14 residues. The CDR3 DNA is TGTGCCAGCACGTTCGGGACAGGGTCCTACGAGCAGTACTTC. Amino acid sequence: CASTFGTGSYEQYF.

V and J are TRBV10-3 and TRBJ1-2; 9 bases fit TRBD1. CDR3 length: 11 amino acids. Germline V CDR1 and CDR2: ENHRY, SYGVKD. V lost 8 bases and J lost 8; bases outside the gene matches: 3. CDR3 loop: CAIYRGQGYTF. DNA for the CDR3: TGTGCCATCTACAGGGGGCAAGGCTACACCTTC.

In nucleotides, the CDR3 is TGTGCCAGCAGTAAGGGGGCTTCATACAATGAGCAGTTCTTC. Encoded protein: CASSKGASYNEQFF. V is TRBV6-1 and J is TRBJ2-1; 7 nucleotides line up with TRBD1. J lost 4 bases, V lost 5 bases, and 5 bases had no gene match. The germline V gene encodes CDR1 MNHNS and CDR2 SASEGT. This CDR3 has 14 residues.

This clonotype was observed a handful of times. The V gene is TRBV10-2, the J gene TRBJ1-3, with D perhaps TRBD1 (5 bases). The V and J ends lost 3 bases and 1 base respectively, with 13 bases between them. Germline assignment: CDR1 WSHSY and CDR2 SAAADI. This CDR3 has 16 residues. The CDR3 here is CASSDPGMGSGNTIYF. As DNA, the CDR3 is TGCGCCAGCAGTGACCCAGGGATGGGATCTGGAAACACCATATATTTT.

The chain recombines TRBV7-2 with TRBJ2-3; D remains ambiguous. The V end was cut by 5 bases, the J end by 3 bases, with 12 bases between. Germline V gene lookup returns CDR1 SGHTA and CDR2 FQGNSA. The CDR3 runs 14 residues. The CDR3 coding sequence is TGTGCCAGCAGCCCCCCCTTGGGAACAGATACGCAGTATTTT. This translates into CASSPPLGTDTQYF.

CDR3 loop: CSARPISGTRNTGELFF. Here the CDR3 DNA reads TGCAGTGCTAGACCTATTTCCGGGACCCGGAACACCGGGGAGCTGTTTTTT. This rearrangement joins TRBV20-1 to TRBJ2-2; D may be TRBD1 or TRBD2 (5 bases each). This CDR3 is 17 amino acids long. The ends were cut back, 2 bases at V and 1 base at J, with 17 bases in the middle. Germline CDR1 DFQATT, CDR2 SNEGSKA (reference sequence).

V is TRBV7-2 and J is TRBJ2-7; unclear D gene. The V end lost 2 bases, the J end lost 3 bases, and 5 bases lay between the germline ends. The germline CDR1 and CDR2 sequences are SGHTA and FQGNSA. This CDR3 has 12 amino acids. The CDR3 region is CASSLTIYEQYF. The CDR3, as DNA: TGTGCCAGCAGCTTAACTATCTACGAGCAGTACTTC.

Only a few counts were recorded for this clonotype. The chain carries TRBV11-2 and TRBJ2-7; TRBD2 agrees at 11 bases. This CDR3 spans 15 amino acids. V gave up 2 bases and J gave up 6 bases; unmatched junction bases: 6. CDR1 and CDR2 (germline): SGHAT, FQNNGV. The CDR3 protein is CASSLILAGGSEQYF. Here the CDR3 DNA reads TGTGCCAGCAGCTTAATCCTAGCGGGAGGATCCGAGCAGTACTTC.

This chain's CDR3 is CASSLEAGAGHEQFF. CDR3 coding DNA: TGCGCCAGCAGCTTGGAAGCGGGAGCGGGGCATGAGCAGTTCTTC. V is TRBV5-1 and J is TRBJ2-1; 8 positions match TRBD2. The germline V gene encodes CDR1 SGHRS and CDR2 YFSETQ. This CDR3 contains 15 residues. The V gene end was trimmed by 0 bases and the J gene end by 8 bases; junction bases not matched to a gene: 7.

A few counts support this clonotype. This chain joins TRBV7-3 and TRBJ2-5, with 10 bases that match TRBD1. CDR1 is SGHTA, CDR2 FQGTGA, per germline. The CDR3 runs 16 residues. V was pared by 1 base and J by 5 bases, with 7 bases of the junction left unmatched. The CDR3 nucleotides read TGTGCCAGCAGCTTAATGGGGACAGGGGTTAGTGAGACCCAGTACTTC. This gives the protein CASSLMGTGVSETQYF.

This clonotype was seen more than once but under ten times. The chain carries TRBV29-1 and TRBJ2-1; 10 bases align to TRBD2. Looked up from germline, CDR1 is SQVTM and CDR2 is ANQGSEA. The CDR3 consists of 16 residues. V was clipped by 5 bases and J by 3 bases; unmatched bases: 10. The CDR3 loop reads CSVPRTSGGGYNEQFF. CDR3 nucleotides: TGCAGCGTTCCTCGGACTAGCGGAGGGGGCTACAATGAGCAGTTCTTC.

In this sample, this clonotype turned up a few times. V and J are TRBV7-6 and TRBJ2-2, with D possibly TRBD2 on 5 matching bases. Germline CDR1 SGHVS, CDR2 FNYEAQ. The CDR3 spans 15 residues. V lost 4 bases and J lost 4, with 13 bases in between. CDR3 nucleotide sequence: TGTGCCAGCAGCTCCCGGAAACGGGGCACCGGGGAGCTGTTTTTT. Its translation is CASSSRKRGTGELFF.

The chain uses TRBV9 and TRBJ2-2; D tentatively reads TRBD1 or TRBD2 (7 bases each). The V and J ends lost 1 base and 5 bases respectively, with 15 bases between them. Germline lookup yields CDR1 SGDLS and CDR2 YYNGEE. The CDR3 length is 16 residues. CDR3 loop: CASSVNRGGGTGELFF. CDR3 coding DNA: TGTGCCAGCAGCGTAAACAGGGGCGGGGGTACCGGGGAGCTGTTTTTT.

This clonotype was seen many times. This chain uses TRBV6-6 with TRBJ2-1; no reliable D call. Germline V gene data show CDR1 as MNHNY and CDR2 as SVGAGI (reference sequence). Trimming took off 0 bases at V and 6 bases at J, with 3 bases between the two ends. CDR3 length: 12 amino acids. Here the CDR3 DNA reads TGTGCCAGCAGTTACTCACGCAATGAGCAGTTCTTC. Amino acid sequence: CASSYSRNEQFF.

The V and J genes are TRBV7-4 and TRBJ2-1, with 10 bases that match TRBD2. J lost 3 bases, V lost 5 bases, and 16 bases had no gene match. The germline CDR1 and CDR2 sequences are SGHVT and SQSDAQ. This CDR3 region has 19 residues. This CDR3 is CASSPKNPGLARNYNEQFF. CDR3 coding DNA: TGTGCCAGCAGCCCCAAAAACCCGGGACTAGCGCGGAACTACAATGAGCAGTTCTTC.

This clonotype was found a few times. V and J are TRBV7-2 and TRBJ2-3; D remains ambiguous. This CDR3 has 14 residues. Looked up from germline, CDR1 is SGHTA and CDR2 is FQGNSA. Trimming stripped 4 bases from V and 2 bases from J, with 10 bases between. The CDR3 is CASSSSGFTDTQYF. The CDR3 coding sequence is TGTGCCAGCAGCTCCTCAGGATTCACAGATACGCAGTATTTT.

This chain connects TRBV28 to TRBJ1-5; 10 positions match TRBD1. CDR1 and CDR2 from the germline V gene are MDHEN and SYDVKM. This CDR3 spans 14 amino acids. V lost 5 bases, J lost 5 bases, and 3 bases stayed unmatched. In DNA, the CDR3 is TGTGCCAGCAGTCGGACAGGGGGATATCAGCCCCAGCATTTT. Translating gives CASSRTGGYQPQHF. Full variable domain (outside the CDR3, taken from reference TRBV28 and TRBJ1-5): DVKVTQSSRYLVKRTGEKVFLECVQDMDHENMFWYRQDPGLGLRLIYFSYDVKMKEKGDIPEGYSVSREKKERFSLILESASTNQTSMYLCASSRTGGYQPQHFGDGTRLSIL.

The CDR3 is CASTRSPVDTQYF. The CDR3, as DNA: TGTGCCAGCACCCGAAGCCCCGTCGATACGCAGTATTTT. The chain uses TRBV2 and TRBJ2-3, with D hard to call. Trimming removed 7 bases from V and 6 bases from J, with 14 bases in between. CDR1 is SNHLY and CDR2 is FYNNEI in the germline V gene. The CDR3 is 13 residues long.

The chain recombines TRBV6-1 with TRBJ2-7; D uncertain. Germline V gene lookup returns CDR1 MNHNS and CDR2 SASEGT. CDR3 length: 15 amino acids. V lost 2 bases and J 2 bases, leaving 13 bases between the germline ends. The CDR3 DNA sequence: TGTGCCAGCAGTGAATACAGTACCTCACCCTACGAGCAGTACTTC. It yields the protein CASSEYSTSPYEQYF.

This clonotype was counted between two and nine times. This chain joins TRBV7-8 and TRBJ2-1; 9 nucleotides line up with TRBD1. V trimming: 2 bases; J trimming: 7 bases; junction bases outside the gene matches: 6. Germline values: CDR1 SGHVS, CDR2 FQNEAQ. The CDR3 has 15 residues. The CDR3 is CASSLLQGAKNEQFF. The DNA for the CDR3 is TGTGCCAGCAGCTTATTACAGGGGGCAAAGAATGAGCAGTTCTTC.

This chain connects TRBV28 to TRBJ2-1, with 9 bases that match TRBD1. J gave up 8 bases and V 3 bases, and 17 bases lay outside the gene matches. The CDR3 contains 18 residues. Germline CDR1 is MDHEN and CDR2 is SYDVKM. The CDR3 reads CASSFMGDRGTGYDEQFF. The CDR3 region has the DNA TGTGCCAGCAGTTTTATGGGTGATCGAGGGACAGGGTATGATGAGCAGTTCTTC.

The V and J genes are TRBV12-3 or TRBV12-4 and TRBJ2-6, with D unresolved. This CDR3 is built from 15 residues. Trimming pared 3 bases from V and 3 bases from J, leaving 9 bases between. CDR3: CASSFQDFGANVLTF. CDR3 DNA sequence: TGTGCCAGCAGTTTCCAGGATTTTGGGGCCAACGTCCTGACTTTC.

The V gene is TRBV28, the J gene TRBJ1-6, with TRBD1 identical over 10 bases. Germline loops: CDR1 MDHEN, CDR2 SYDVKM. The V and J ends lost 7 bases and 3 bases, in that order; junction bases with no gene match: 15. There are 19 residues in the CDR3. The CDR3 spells CASIPPGTGAPSYNSPLHF. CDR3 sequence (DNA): TGTGCCAGCATCCCACCCGGGACAGGGGCACCAAGCTATAATTCACCCCTCCACTTT. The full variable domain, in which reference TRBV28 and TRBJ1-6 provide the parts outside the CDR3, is DVKVTQSSRYLVKRTGEKVFLECVQDMDHENMFWYRQDPGLGLRLIYFSYDVKMKEKGDIPEGYSVSREKKERFSLILESASTNQTSMYLCASIPPGTGAPSYNSPLHFGNGTRLTVT.

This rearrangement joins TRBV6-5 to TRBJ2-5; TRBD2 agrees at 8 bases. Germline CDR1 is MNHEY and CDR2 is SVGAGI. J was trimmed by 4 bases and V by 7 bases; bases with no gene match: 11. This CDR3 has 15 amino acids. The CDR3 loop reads CASISGVTLRETQYF. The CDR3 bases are TGTGCCAGCATTAGCGGGGTGACATTGAGAGAGACCCAGTACTTC.